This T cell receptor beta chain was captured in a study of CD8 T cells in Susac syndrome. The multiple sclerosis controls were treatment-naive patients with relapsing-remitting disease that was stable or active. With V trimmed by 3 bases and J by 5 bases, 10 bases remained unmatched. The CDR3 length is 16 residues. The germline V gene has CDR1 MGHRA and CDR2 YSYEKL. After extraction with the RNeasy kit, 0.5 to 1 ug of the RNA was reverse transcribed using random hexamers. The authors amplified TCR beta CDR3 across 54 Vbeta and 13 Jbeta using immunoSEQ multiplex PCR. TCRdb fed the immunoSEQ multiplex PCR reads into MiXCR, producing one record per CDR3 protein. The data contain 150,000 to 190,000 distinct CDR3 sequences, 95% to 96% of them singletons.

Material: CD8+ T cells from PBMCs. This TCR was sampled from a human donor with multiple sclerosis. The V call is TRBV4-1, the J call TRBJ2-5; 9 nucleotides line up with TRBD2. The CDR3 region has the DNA TGCGCCAGCAGCCAGATGGGACTAGCCAGCCCGGAGACCCAGTACTTC. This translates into CASSQMGLASPETQYF.